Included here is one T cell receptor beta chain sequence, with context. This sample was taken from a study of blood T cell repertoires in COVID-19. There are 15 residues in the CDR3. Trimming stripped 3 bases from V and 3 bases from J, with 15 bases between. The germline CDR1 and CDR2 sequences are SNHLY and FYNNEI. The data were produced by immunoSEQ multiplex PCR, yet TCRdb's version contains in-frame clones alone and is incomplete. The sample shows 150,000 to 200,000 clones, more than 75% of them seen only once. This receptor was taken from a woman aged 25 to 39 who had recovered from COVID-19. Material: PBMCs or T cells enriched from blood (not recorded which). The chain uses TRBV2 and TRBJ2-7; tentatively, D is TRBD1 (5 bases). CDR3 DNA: TGTGCCAGCAGTGATTTACAGGTTTCAATCTACGAGCAGTACTTC. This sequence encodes CASSDLQVSIYEQYF. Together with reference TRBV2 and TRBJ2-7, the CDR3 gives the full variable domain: EPEVTQTPSHQVTQMGQEVILRCVPISNHLYFYWYRQILGQKVEFLVSFYNNEISEKSEIFDDQFSVERPDGSNFTLKIRSTKLEDSAMYFCASSDLQVSIYEQYFGPGTRLTVT.